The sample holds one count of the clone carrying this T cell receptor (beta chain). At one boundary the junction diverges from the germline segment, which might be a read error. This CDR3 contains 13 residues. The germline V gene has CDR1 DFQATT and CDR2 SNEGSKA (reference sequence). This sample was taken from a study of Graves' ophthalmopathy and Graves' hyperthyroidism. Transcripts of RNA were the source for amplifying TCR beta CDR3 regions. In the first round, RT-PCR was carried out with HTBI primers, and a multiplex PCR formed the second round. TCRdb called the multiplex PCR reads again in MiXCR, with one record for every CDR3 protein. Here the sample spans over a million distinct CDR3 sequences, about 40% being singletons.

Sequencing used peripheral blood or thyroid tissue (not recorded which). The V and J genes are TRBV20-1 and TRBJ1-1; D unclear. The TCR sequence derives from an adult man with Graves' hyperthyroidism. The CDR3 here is CSARDFGNIEAFF. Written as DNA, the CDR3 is TGCAGTGCTAGAGATTTCGGGAACATTGAAGCTTTCTTT.